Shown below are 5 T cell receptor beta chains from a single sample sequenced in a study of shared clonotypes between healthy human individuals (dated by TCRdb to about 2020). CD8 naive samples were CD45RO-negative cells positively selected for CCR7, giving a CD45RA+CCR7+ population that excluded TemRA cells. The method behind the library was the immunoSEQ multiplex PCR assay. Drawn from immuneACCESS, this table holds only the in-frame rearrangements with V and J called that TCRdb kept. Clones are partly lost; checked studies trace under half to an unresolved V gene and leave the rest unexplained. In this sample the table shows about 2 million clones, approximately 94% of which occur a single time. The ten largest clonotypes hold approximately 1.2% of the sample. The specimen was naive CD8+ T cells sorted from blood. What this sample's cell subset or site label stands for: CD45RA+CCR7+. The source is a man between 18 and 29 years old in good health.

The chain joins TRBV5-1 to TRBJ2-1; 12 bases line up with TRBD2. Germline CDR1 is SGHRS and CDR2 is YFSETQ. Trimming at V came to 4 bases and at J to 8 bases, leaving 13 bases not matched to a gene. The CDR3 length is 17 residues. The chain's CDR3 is CASSPASGGASDDEQFF. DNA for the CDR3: TGCGCCAGCAGCCCAGCTAGCGGGGGGGCGTCTGACGATGAGCAGTTCTTC.

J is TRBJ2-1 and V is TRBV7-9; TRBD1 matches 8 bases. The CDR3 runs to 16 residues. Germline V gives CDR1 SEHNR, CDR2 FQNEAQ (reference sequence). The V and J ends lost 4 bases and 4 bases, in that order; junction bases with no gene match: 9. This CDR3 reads CASSSFRDRLYNEQFF. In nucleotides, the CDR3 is TGTGCCAGCAGCTCCTTCCGGGACAGGCTTTACAATGAGCAGTTCTTC.

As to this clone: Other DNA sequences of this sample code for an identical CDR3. The CDR3 sequence is CASSVGRGTGELFF. The CDR3 DNA sequence: TGTGCCAGCAGCGTAGGGCGGGGCACCGGGGAGCTGTTTTTT. V gene TRBV9 combines with J gene TRBJ2-2, with D possibly being TRBD2 (6 bases). CDR3 length: 14 amino acids. The germline V gene encodes CDR1 SGDLS and CDR2 YYNGEE. Between the trimmed V and J ends, which lost 0 bases and 4 bases, there was a span of 7 bases.

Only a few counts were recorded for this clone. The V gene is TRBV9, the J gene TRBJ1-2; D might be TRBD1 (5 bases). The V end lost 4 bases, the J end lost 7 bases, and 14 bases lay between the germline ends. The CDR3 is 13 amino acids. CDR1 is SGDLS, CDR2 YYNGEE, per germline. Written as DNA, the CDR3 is TGTGCCAGCAGCCTACCGATGGGGGGTGGCTACACCTTC. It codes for CASSLPMGGGYTF.

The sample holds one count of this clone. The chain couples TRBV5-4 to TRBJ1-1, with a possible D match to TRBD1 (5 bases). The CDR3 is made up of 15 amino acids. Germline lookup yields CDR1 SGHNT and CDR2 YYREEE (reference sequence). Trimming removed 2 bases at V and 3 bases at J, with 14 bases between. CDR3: CASSFIGPRDTEAFF. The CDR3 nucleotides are TGTGCCAGCAGCTTTATCGGGCCCAGGGACACTGAAGCTTTCTTT.